The 32 T cell receptor beta chains below were found in one sample sequenced in a study of T cells in women clearing cervical HPV infection. Libraries were prepared by immunoSEQ multiplex PCR; TCRdb keeps only in-frame clonotypes and omits some of them. Listed are roughly 48,000 clones; 1.5% to 2% falls within the top ten. The sample consisted of blood buffy coat. These receptors were obtained from a woman aged 18-70 years with a cervical HPV16 infection that either progressed to CIN3+ or cleared (not recorded which).

About this clone: The observed sequence ends 3 residues before the CDR3 terminus, with the missing tail filled in from the germline J gene. This sequence joins TRBV20-1 and TRBJ1-1; TRBD1 matches at 7 bases. The CDR3 has 15 amino acids. J lost 4 bases, V lost 4 bases, and 12 bases had no gene match. The V gene's germline CDR1 is DFQATT and CDR2 SNEGSKA (reference sequence). The CDR3 reads CSATDRAPGSTEAFF. The sequenced CDR3 bases are TGCAGTGCTACTGACAGGGCACCAGGAAGCACTGAA.

In regard to this clone: With the read ending 3 residues before the CDR3 end, the germline J gene is used to fill in that end. The chain links TRBV10-3 to TRBJ2-3, with D uncertain. The CDR3 is made up of 12 amino acids. Germline CDR1 ENHRY, CDR2 SYGVKD. V was cut by 6 bases and J by 4 bases, with 8 bases left in between. The CDR3 spells CAIRHNADTQYF. Incomplete CDR3 DNA: TGTGCCATCAGGCACAACGCAGATACG.

The sequenced CDR3 bases are TGTGCCAGCAGCTCAGGGGGCAATGAG. Amino acid sequence: CASSSGGNE. The complete CDR3 protein is CASSSGGNEQFF. V and J are TRBV7-8 and TRBJ2-1; 7 nucleotides align to TRBD1. The CDR3 is cut off 3 residues early in the read; its end comes from the germline J gene. The V and J ends lost 4 bases and 6 bases, in that order; junction bases with no gene match: 0. The CDR3 is 12 residues long. CDR1 is SGHVS, CDR2 FQNEAQ, per germline.

As to this clone: The read comes to an end 3 residues before the CDR3 does, leaving the germline J gene to fill in the end. This chain uses TRBV5-1 with TRBJ1-3; D is unresolved. The CDR3 runs to 13 residues. V dropped 7 bases and J dropped 1 base, with 9 bases sitting between them. CDR1 and CDR2 from the germline V gene are SGHRS and YFSETQ. This CDR3 is CASAGRSGNTIYF. The CDR3 DNA, read in part, is TGCGCCAGCGCGGGTCGTTCTGGAAACACC. Full variable domain (missing parts from reference TRBV5-1 and TRBJ1-3): KAGVTQTPRYLIKTRGQQVTLSCSPISGHRSVSWYQQTPGQGLQFLFEYFSETQRNKGNFPGRFSGRQFSNSRSEMNVSTLELGDSALYLCASAGRSGNTIYFGEGSWLTVV.

Note on this clone: The read falls 3 residues short of the CDR3 end, and the missing part is taken from the germline J gene. V gene TRBV28 combines with J gene TRBJ1-1, with D perhaps TRBD1 (6 bases). Germline lookup yields CDR1 MDHEN and CDR2 SYDVKM. CDR3 length: 15 amino acids. V was trimmed by 6 bases and J by 4 bases, leaving 18 bases between them. This chain's CDR3 is CASRSHPEGGTEAFF. CDR3 DNA (partial): TGTGCCAGCAGATCTCACCCAGAAGGGGGCACTGAA. The whole variable domain, filled in from reference TRBV28 and TRBJ1-1, reads DVKVTQSSRYLVKRTGEKVFLECVQDMDHENMFWYRQDPGLGLRLIYFSYDVKMKEKGDIPEGYSVSREKKERFSLILESASTNQTSMYLCASRSHPEGGTEAFFGQGTRLTVV.

In regard to this clone: The read is 3 residues too short to cover the CDR3 end, so that end is filled in from the germline J gene. The rearrangement links TRBV12-5 to TRBJ2-3, with D hard to call. Germline V gives CDR1 LGHNT, CDR2 FRNRAP. Between the trimmed V and J ends, which lost 5 bases and 3 bases, there was a span of 12 bases. CDR3 size: 14 residues. The sequenced CDR3 bases are TGTGCTAGTGGTCACTCCTCTAGTACAGATACG. Translating it yields CASGHSSSTDT. The CDR3 in its entirety is CASGHSSSTDTQYF.

In regard to this clone: The read terminates 3 residues before the CDR3 end, so the remaining end is supplied by the germline J gene. This CDR3 is also generated by other DNA sequences in the sample. The chain is built from TRBV18 and TRBJ2-1; 8 bases match TRBD2. V shed 0 bases, J shed 5 bases, and the junction held 3 bases outside the gene matches. The CDR3 spans 15 residues. Germline CDR1 and CDR2: KGHSH and LQKENI. CDR3: CASSPPSGSNNEQFF. Partial CDR3 DNA: TGTGCCAGCTCACCACCGAGCGGGAGTAACAATGAG.

A note on this clone: The read is 3 residues too short to cover the CDR3 end, so that end is filled in from the germline J gene. V is TRBV2 and J is TRBJ1-4; D call uncertain. There are 14 residues in the CDR3. CDR1 is SNHLY, CDR2 FYNNEI, per germline. Trimming removed 7 bases from V and 3 bases from J, with 12 bases in between. CDR3 sequence reads: CASMVPSPNEKLFF. The covered CDR3 bases are TGTGCCAGCATGGTCCCAAGCCCTAATGAAAAA.

A word on this clone: Read sequence stops 3 residues before the CDR3 end, and the germline J gene provides the missing end. J is TRBJ2-7 and V is TRBV5-1; maybe TRBD2 (6 bases). Germline V gene data show CDR1 as SGHRS and CDR2 as YFSETQ. The CDR3 consists of 13 residues. The V end was cut by 3 bases, the J end by 6 bases, with 13 bases between. The CDR3 bases that were read are TGCGCCAGCAGCTCCCCCGGGGGAGGCGAG. Amino acid sequence: CASSSPGGGE. The CDR3 in its entirety is CASSSPGGGEQYF.

In the case of this clone: The read gets to within 3 residues of the CDR3 end, and the germline J gene fills in the rest. This rearrangement joins TRBV12-5 to TRBJ2-3; 8 bases are a match to TRBD1. This CDR3 is 15 amino acids long. With V trimmed by 6 bases and J by 3 bases, 8 bases remained unmatched. Per the germline V gene, CDR1 is LGHNT and CDR2 is FRNRAP. CDR3 bases read: TGTGCTAGTGGGACAGGGGCGCAGGGAACAGATACG. This gives the protein CASGTGAQGTDT. The full CDR3 reads CASGTGAQGTDTQYF.

A word on this clone: Sequencing ends 3 residues short of the CDR3 end; the germline J gene provides the rest. The J gene is TRBJ2-5, the V gene TRBV18; TRBD1 is a possible D gene (5 bases). Germline V lookup: CDR1 KGHSH, CDR2 LQKENI. CDR3 length equals 15 residues. V was pared by 3 bases and J by 2 bases, with 13 bases between. The CDR3 protein is CASSPGTGRQETQYF. CDR3 bases read: TGTGCCAGCTCACCGGGAACAGGACGGCAAGAGACC.

Concerning this clone: The CDR3 goes on 3 residues after the read ends, and that part is filled in from the germline J gene. The rearrangement links TRBV11-2 to TRBJ2-3, with 9 bases fitting TRBD2. The CDR3 extends over 15 amino acids. With V trimmed by 1 base and J by 2 bases, 1 base remained unmatched. Germline V gene sequence: CDR1 SGHAT, CDR2 FQNNGV. CDR3 sequence reads: CASSLVAGATDTQYF. The sequenced CDR3 bases are TGTGCCAGCAGCTTAGTAGCGGGGGCCACAGATACG.

Turning to this clone: The read terminates 3 residues ahead of where the CDR3 ends, so the germline J gene completes it. This chain uses TRBV2 with TRBJ2-4, with TRBD1 matching over 8 bases. The CDR3 runs 13 residues. From germline, CDR1 is SNHLY and CDR2 FYNNEI. The trim removed 1 base at V and 9 bases at J, leaving 2 bases unmatched. CDR3 in amino acids: CASSEVQGGIQYF. The CDR3 DNA, read in part, is TGTGCCAGCAGTGAAGTACAGGGGGGCATT.

CDR3 residues: CASSFSRQGFYEQYF. The sequenced part of the CDR3 DNA is TGTGCCAGCAGTTTTTCGAGACAGGGTTTCTACGAG. J is TRBJ2-7 and V is TRBV12-3 or TRBV12-4; TRBD1 matches at 7 bases. The observed sequence ends 3 residues before the CDR3 terminus, with the missing tail filled in from the germline J gene. Germline trimming cut 3 bases from V and 3 bases from J; bases unmatched to any gene: 8. The length of the CDR3 is 15 residues.

CDR3 in amino acids: CASSLGTTGELFF. Incomplete CDR3 DNA: TGTGCCAGCAGCTTGGGGACAACCGGGGAG. J is TRBJ2-2 and V is TRBV5-5; the D gene is possibly TRBD1 (5 bases). The CDR3 extends 3 residues past the end of the read, so its final part is completed from the germline J gene. V lost 0 bases to trimming and J lost 5 bases, with 5 bases between them. CDR1 and CDR2 (germline): SGHKS, YYEKEE (reference sequence). The CDR3 has 13 amino acids.

A note on this clone: The observed sequence ends 3 residues before the CDR3 terminus, with the missing tail filled in from the germline J gene. The V and J genes are TRBV20-1 and TRBJ2-7, with 12 bases that match TRBD2. Per germline, CDR1 DFQATT and CDR2 SNEGSKA (reference sequence). J was trimmed by 2 bases and V by 6 bases; bases with no gene match: 8. The CDR3 runs 15 residues. The part of the CDR3 DNA that was read is TGCAGTGCCTATACACTAGCGGGAGGAACCTACGAG. This codes for CSAYTLAGGTYE. From start to end, the CDR3 is CSAYTLAGGTYEQYF.

Regarding this clone: The read gets to within 3 residues of the CDR3 end, and the germline J gene fills in the rest. The chain employs TRBV14 and TRBJ1-2; D possibly corresponds to TRBD1 (6 bases). V lost 3 bases, J lost 4 bases, and 9 bases lay in between. This CDR3 contains 13 residues. Germline V gene lookup returns CDR1 SGHDN and CDR2 FVKESK. Incomplete CDR3 DNA: TGTGCCAGCAGCCACCAGGGGCTCTATGGC. This encodes CASSHQGLYG. The full CDR3 protein is CASSHQGLYGYTF.

A word on this clone: The read gets to within 3 residues of the CDR3 end, and the germline J gene fills in the rest. The J gene is TRBJ2-2, the V gene TRBV18, with a possible D match to TRBD2 (6 bases). The CDR3 extends over 15 amino acids. Germline V gene lookup returns CDR1 KGHSH and CDR2 LQKENI. V was pared by 3 bases and J by 2 bases, with 10 bases between. The DNA read from the CDR3 is TGTGCCAGCTCACCGGCCGGGGGAAACACCGGGGAG. It specifies CASSPAGGNTGE. The whole CDR3 protein is CASSPAGGNTGELFF. The full variable domain, in which reference TRBV18 and TRBJ2-2 provide the parts outside the CDR3, is NAGVMQNPRHLVRRRGQEARLRCSPMKGHSHVYWYRQLPEEGLKFMVYLQKENIIDESGMPKERFSAEFPKEGPSILRIQQVVRGDSAAYFCASSPAGGNTGELFFGEGSRLTVL.

With regard to this clone: The CDR3 extends 3 residues past the end of the read, so its final part is completed from the germline J gene. V gene TRBV10-3 combines with J gene TRBJ2-3; 8 bases line up with TRBD2. In germline, CDR1 is ENHRY, CDR2 SYGVKD. The CDR3 has 15 amino acids. J was trimmed by 6 bases and V by 7 bases; bases with no gene match: 12. CDR3 in amino acids: CAIMLREGPTDTQYF. The covered CDR3 bases are TGTGCCATCATGCTTCGGGAGGGGCCCACGGATACG.

Turning to this clone: The read halts 3 residues ahead of the CDR3 end, with the missing end drawn from the germline J gene. The rearrangement uses TRBV5-1 and TRBJ2-3, with 8 nucleotides matching TRBD1. Germline CDR1 and CDR2: SGHRS and YFSETQ. The CDR3 is 15 residues long. V was clipped by 0 bases and J by 6 bases; unmatched bases: 6. The CDR3 DNA, read in part, is TGCGCCAGCAGCTTGGCAGGGGGCGCCTTGGATACG. This codes for CASSLAGGALDT. The CDR3 reads in full as CASSLAGGALDTQYF.

With respect to this clone: The read terminates 3 residues ahead of where the CDR3 ends, so the germline J gene completes it. The chain is built from TRBV2 and TRBJ1-1; the match to TRBD1 covers 8 bases. Germline CDR1 is SNHLY and CDR2 is FYNNEI. The J segment lost 1 base and the V segment lost 8 bases, leaving 9 bases of the junction unmatched. The CDR3 runs 15 residues. The CDR3 region is CASLSWGQANTEAFF. The CDR3 DNA, read in part, is TGTGCCAGCTTGTCATGGGGACAGGCGAACACTGAA.

As concerns this clone: The read terminates 3 residues ahead of where the CDR3 ends, so the germline J gene completes it. The J gene is TRBJ2-5, the V gene TRBV19, with D maybe TRBD1 (6 bases). CDR1 and CDR2 from the germline V gene are LNHDA and SQIVND (reference sequence). The V gene lost 8 bases and the J gene lost 2 bases, with 21 bases spanning the gap. The CDR3 consists of 16 residues. The CDR3 DNA, read in part, is TGTGCCAGTTCCTTGGACAGTACATATCTTCAAGAGACC. This gives the protein CASSLDSTYLQET. The complete CDR3 protein is CASSLDSTYLQETQYF.

Remarks on this clone: The sequence runs out 3 residues before the end of the CDR3; the remainder is reconstructed from the germline J gene. V is TRBV20-1 and J is TRBJ2-1; TRBD1 aligns across 10 bases. Germline V gene sequence: CDR1 DFQATT, CDR2 SNEGSKA (reference sequence). The CDR3 loop spans 18 amino acids. J was trimmed by 4 bases and V by 0 bases; bases with no gene match: 12. CDR3 bases read: TGCAGTGCTAGAGATCCCCGGACAGGGGGGGTTGGATACAATGAG. Translated, it gives CSARDPRTGGVGYNE. The whole CDR3 sequence is CSARDPRTGGVGYNEQFF.

Turning to this clone: The read ends 3 residues before the CDR3 terminus; that terminus is restored from the germline J gene. The rearrangement uses TRBV5-1 and TRBJ2-7; TRBD2 is a possible D gene (6 bases). With 4 bases removed from V and 6 bases from J, the gap between germline ends came to 11 bases. Looked up from germline, CDR1 is SGHRS and CDR2 is YFSETQ. The CDR3 contains 12 residues. CDR3 amino acids: CASSPEGREQYF. The sequenced part of the CDR3 DNA is TGCGCCAGCAGCCCGGAGGGGCGCGAG.

For this clone: The read is 3 residues too short to cover the CDR3 end, so that end is filled in from the germline J gene. The chain carries TRBV12-3 or TRBV12-4 and TRBJ1-3; 7 bases map to TRBD1. V was clipped by 5 bases and J by 3 bases; unmatched bases: 10. This CDR3 region has 16 residues. The covered CDR3 bases are TGTGCCAGCAGTCAAGGGGAGGGGGCTTTTGGAAACACC. Protein product: CASSQGEGAFGNT. The whole CDR3 is CASSQGEGAFGNTIYF.

Regarding this clone: The read terminates 3 residues before the CDR3 end, so the remaining end is supplied by the germline J gene. The chain combines TRBV7-9 with TRBJ1-5, with no clear D. The length of the CDR3 is 12 residues. CDR1 is SEHNR and CDR2 is FQNEAQ in the germline V gene (reference sequence). V lost 1 base, J lost 9 bases, and 7 bases lay in between. The CDR3 sequence is CASSLVNGPQHF. The CDR3 bases that were read are TGTGCCAGCAGCTTAGTAAACGGGCCC.

As for this clone: The CDR3 end lies 3 residues beyond the end of the read and is filled in from the germline J gene. This chain links TRBV13 with TRBJ2-7, with D perhaps given as TRBD1 or TRBD2 (5 bases each). Trimming pared 4 bases from V and 3 bases from J, leaving 10 bases between. The CDR3 spans 13 residues. Per the germline V gene, CDR1 is PRHDT and CDR2 is FYEKMQ (reference sequence). The CDR3 is CASSSAGSYEQYF. Partial CDR3 DNA: TGTGCCAGCAGCTCAGCAGGGAGCTACGAG.

Comment on this clone: Sequencing ends 3 residues short of the CDR3 end; the germline J gene provides the rest. This chain links TRBV9 with TRBJ2-7; TRBD2 is a possible D gene (5 bases). The CDR3 spans 15 residues. With 0 bases removed from V and 3 bases from J, the gap between germline ends came to 13 bases. Germline CDR1 SGDLS, CDR2 YYNGEE. CDR3 protein: CASSVEAVANYEQYF. The covered CDR3 bases are TGTGCCAGCAGCGTAGAAGCGGTCGCAAACTACGAG.

Points on this clone: The CDR3 goes on 3 residues after the read ends, and that part is filled in from the germline J gene. The V gene is TRBV7-9, the J gene TRBJ2-5, with 7 bases aligning to TRBD1. Germline CDR1 is SEHNR and CDR2 is FQNEAQ (reference sequence). The CDR3 runs 13 residues. The V gene end was trimmed by 4 bases and the J gene end by 5 bases; junction bases not matched to a gene: 4. The CDR3 DNA, read in part, is TGTGCCAGCAGCTGGGACAGTGGGGAGACC. It specifies CASSWDSGET. The complete CDR3 reads CASSWDSGETQYF.

In regard to this clone: The read is 3 residues too short to cover the CDR3 end, so that end is filled in from the germline J gene. The V call is TRBV2, the J call TRBJ2-4; weak D call: TRBD1 (5 bases). The germline V and J ends were trimmed by 2 bases and 0 bases, with 8 bases remaining between them. Per germline, CDR1 SNHLY and CDR2 FYNNEI. CDR3 size: 15 residues. The sequenced part of the CDR3 DNA is TGTGCCAGCAGTGAATGGGGCGTAGCCAAAAACATT. It is translated as CASSEWGVAKNI. The full CDR3 protein is CASSEWGVAKNIQYF.

With regard to this clone: The CDR3 is cut off 3 residues early in the read; its end comes from the germline J gene. This chain joins TRBV28 and TRBJ1-5, with a possible D match to TRBD1 (6 bases). Deletions cut 1 base from V and 1 base from J, with 14 bases between. This CDR3 has 17 amino acids. The germline V gene has CDR1 MDHEN and CDR2 SYDVKM. The chain's CDR3 is CASSLYGQKLSNQPQHF. The CDR3 bases that were read are TGTGCCAGCAGTTTATATGGACAGAAATTAAGCAATCAGCCC.

Remarks on this clone: The read falls 3 residues short of the CDR3 end, and the missing part is taken from the germline J gene. The chain carries TRBV2 and TRBJ2-7, with 8 bases matching TRBD1. The length of the CDR3 is 16 residues. Per germline, CDR1 SNHLY and CDR2 FYNNEI. V trimming: 5 bases; J trimming: 2 bases; junction bases outside the gene matches: 11. The part of the CDR3 DNA that was read is TGTGCCAGCAGTCAAACCAGGGGGCTAGGGGCCTACGAG. It translates to CASSQTRGLGAYE. The full CDR3 sequence reads CASSQTRGLGAYEQYF.